This note documents a single TCR beta chain sequence. This specimen comes from a study of T cell changes during pregnancy in multiple sclerosis. The method was immunoSEQ multiplex PCR; TCRdb's version includes in-frame clones alone and lacks a portion of them. The sample lists fewer than 55,000 clones; 90% to 95% were seen once. V lost 4 bases and J 7 bases, leaving 10 bases between the germline ends. CDR1 and CDR2 from the germline V gene are SQVTM and ANQGSEA. The CDR3 has 11 residues. This clonotype was sampled from a female donor with multiple sclerosis, enrolled in a pregnancy study. The material sequenced was peripheral blood, taken after pregnancy. The chain recombines TRBV29-1 with TRBJ1-1, with D possibly TRBD1 on 6 matching bases. The CDR3 DNA follows: TGCAGCGTTGGGGAGGGGGATGAAGCTTTCTTT. Protein: CSVGEGDEAFF.